This T cell receptor beta chain was obtained from a study of shared clonotypes between healthy human individuals. General study findings and limits: Read depth was anticipated to influence clonotype sharing among donors.

Deep-level assay runs were performed. Researchers divided each subset's genomic DNA evenly across several immunoSEQ plates. Profiling relied on immunoSEQ multiplex PCR, and the TCRdb table lists in-frame clones only, not all of them. Altogether about 610,000 clones are present, around 97% being singletons, with the ten largest covering 0.057%. The V and J ends lost 3 bases and 4 bases respectively, with 10 bases between them. The CDR3 length is 14 residues. Germline V lookup: CDR1 KGHSH, CDR2 LQKENI. Worth noting for this clone: Its target is unknown. This CDR3 is also generated by other DNA sequences in the sample.

The sample comprised naive CD4+ T cells sorted from blood. Subset: CD45RA+ positively selected. This receptor was taken from a woman younger than 45 in good health. J is TRBJ1-5 and V is TRBV18; D is ambiguous. CDR3 nucleotides: TGTGCCAGCTCACCTCGGGAAGGGAATCAGCCCCAGCATTTT. Translation gives CASSPREGNQPQHF.